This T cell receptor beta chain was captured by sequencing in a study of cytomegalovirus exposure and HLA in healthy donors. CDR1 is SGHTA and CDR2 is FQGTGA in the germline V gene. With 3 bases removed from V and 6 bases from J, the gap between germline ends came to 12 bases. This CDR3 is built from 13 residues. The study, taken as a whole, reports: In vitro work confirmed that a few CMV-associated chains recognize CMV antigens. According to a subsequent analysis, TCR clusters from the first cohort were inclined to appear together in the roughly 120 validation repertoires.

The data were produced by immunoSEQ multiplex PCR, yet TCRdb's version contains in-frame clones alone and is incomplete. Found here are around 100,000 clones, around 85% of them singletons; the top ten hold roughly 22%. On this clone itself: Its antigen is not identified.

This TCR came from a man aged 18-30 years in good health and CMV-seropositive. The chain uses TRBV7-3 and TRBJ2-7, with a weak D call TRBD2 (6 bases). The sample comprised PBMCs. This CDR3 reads CASSLGGTGEQYF. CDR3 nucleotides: TGTGCCAGCAGCTTGGGGGGTACCGGCGAGCAGTACTTC.